This T cell receptor beta chain was obtained from a study of PD-1 blockade in mismatch repair-deficient tumors. V shed 4 bases and J 5 bases; nucleotides not matched to a gene: 4. The CDR3 sequence is 13 residues long. CDR1 SGHRS and CDR2 YFSETQ come from the germline V gene. This clone appeared a few times. Here immunoSEQ multiplex PCR was the method, and the copy in TCRdb shows in-frame clones only, minus some. The data contain around 25,000 clones, around 80% of them seen just once; the ten biggest clones take up 20%. The receptor's source is an adult with mismatch repair-deficient cancer. Material: peripheral blood, obtained 12 weeks after starting pembrolizumab. The rearrangement joins TRBV5-1 to TRBJ1-2; 8 bases fit TRBD1. CDR3: CASSPGQAYGYTF. The CDR3 bases are TGCGCCAGCAGCCCGGGACAGGCTTATGGCTACACCTTC.